A selection of T cell receptor beta chains follows, all from one sample in a study of control samples from healthy donors and cancer patients. Sequencing used immunoSEQ multiplex PCR; TCRdb keeps in-frame clones, though not all of them. The sample yields around 110,000 clones, roughly 92% seen once. Sequencing input: blood. The receptors come from a man younger than 45 in good health. Both conserved end residues are part of each CDR3. The order of the fields is clone size, D gene, J gene, V gene, CDR3 DNA, CDR3 protein. D genes are given only for firm matches. Clone size is shown for a subset of rows, as once, few, many or a class of expanded clone.

NA	NA	TRBJ2-4	TRBV12-3/TRBV12-4	TGTGCCAGCAGCTTGACGGCCAAAAACATTCAGTACTTC	CASSLTAKNIQYF
NA	NA	TRBJ2-5	TRBV7-2	TGTGCCAGCAGCTTCCTCAGTGGGGGGTGCGGGGAGACCCAGTACTTC	CASSFLSGGCGETQYF
NA	TRBD2	TRBJ2-7	TRBV7-7	TGTGCCAGCAGCTTAGACCGGGGGGACCCCGAGCAGTACTTC	CASSLDRGDPEQYF
NA	NA	TRBJ1-1	TRBV6-1	TGTGCCAGCAGTGAAAGGGGCAGTATCCGCGTGGAAGCTTTCTTT	CASSERGSIRVEAFF
NA	NA	TRBJ2-3	TRBV5-1	TGCGCCAGCAGCTTGGCAGGGTCGGTCGGAGATACGCAGTATTTT	CASSLAGSVGDTQYF
NA	TRBD1	TRBJ1-2	TRBV9	TGTGCCAGCAGCTCTAGTTTAGGGGGACAGGGGGTTAAATCGTATGGCTACACCTTC	CASSSSLGGQGVKSYGYTF
few	TRBD1	TRBJ1-5	TRBV28	TGTGCCAGCAGCCCCGGGACAGCAAATCAGCCCCAGCATTTT	CASSPGTANQPQHF
NA	NA	TRBJ1-1	TRBV7-9	TGTGCCAGCAGCTTCTCCAGCGGTGAAGCTTTCTTT	CASSFSSGEAFF
NA	NA	TRBJ2-5	TRBV25-1	TGTGCCAGCAGTGAATTAGAAGGCGGCCGAGTGGGGGAGACCCAGTACTTC	CASSELEGGRVGETQYF
NA	TRBD1	TRBJ2-2	TRBV5-1	TGCGCCAGCAGCTCGACGGGACAGGGGGTTTGGGCCGGGGAGCTGTTTTTT	CASSSTGQGVWAGELFF
NA	NA	TRBJ2-1	TRBV9	TGTGCCAGCAGCGTAGACCTGGGCTACAATGAGCAGTTCTTC	CASSVDLGYNEQFF
NA	NA	TRBJ2-3	TRBV5-6	TGTGCCGCCAGCCCGGGAGTCGGGGCAGATACGCAGTATTTT	CAASPGVGADTQYF
once	NA	TRBJ1-6	TRBV27	TGTGCCAGCAGTCCGTATCAGGGCCCGGGGGTGGGCCTCCACTTT	CASSPYQGPGVGLHF
once	NA	TRBJ1-4	TRBV5-1	TGCGCCAGCAGCCGGGGTGAAACTAATGAAAAACTGTTTTTT	CASSRGETNEKLFF
NA	NA	TRBJ1-1	TRBV3-1/TRBV3-2	TGTGCCAGCAGCCAATGGGACGGATCCACTGAAGCTTTCTTT	CASSQWDGSTEAFF
NA	TRBD2	TRBJ2-3	TRBV13	TGTGCCAGCAGCCCATCGCGGGAGGTCAGGGATACGCAGTATTTT	CASSPSREVRDTQYF
once	NA	TRBJ1-4	TRBV2	TGTGCCAGCAGTATCTCAGGGTCACGGTCAACTAATGAAAAACTGTTTTTT	CASSISGSRSTNEKLFF
NA	NA	TRBJ1-1	TRBV5-1	TGCGCCAGCAGCTTAAACAGGGTGGGGAACACTGAAGCTTTCTTT	CASSLNRVGNTEAFF
NA	NA	TRBJ1-1	TRBV5-1	TGCGCCAGCAGCTTGGGGATCCTGAACACTGAAGCTTTCTTT	CASSLGILNTEAFF
NA	NA	TRBJ2-2	TRBV18	TGTGCCAGCTCACCTCTCGACAATGTCGGGGAGCTGTTTTTT	CASSPLDNVGELFF
NA	TRBD1	TRBJ1-2	TRBV27	TGTGCCAGCAGTAGGTTGACAGGGGAAGAAAGGGTCTATGGCTACACCTTC	CASSRLTGEERVYGYTF
NA	TRBD1	TRBJ1-2	TRBV18	TGTGCCAGCTCGCGACAGGGGACCTATGGCTACACCTTC	CASSRQGTYGYTF
NA	TRBD1	TRBJ2-7	TRBV19	TGTGCCAGTAGTATGAAATTTCGGACAGGGGGCGCTGACTACGAGCAGTACTTC	CASSMKFRTGGADYEQYF
once	NA	TRBJ1-2	TRBV6-5	TGTGCCAGCCTAAGCGGGACGGTGAACTATGGCTACACCTTC	CASLSGTVNYGYTF
few	NA	TRBJ1-1	TRBV24-1	TGTGCCACCACGGCCCGGGGGGGCACTGAAGCTTTCTTT	CATTARGGTEAFF
NA	NA	TRBJ1-2	TRBV11-2	TGTGCCAGCAGCTCGATTTACCTGAGGCAGACTAACTATGGCTACACCTTC	CASSSIYLRQTNYGYTF
NA	NA	TRBJ2-3	TRBV28	TGTGCCAGCAGGGGCACAGATACGCAGTATTTT	CASRGTDTQYF
few	NA	TRBJ1-2	TRBV7-9	TGTGCCAGCAGCTTAGACGGCAATATGGAACTAGCTTATGGCTACACCTTC	CASSLDGNMELAYGYTF
NA	TRBD1	TRBJ1-5	TRBV6-6	TGTGCCAGCAGACGCGACAGGGGTCTCAATCAGCCCCAGCATTTT	CASRRDRGLNQPQHF